Shown below are 32 T cell receptor beta chains from a single sample sequenced in a study of Graves' ophthalmopathy and Graves' hyperthyroidism. From RNA, the CDR3 regions of TCR beta chains were amplified and sequenced. In the first round, RT-PCR was carried out with HTBI primers, and a multiplex PCR formed the second round. TCRdb called the multiplex PCR reads again in MiXCR, with one record for every CDR3 protein. The sample includes around 470,000 distinct CDR3 sequences, approximately 15% of them seen just once. Sequencing input: blood. Receptors originate from a woman aged 25 to 39 with Graves' ophthalmopathy.

The rearrangement joins TRBV19 to TRBJ2-6; D is unresolved. V lost 6 bases and J 0 bases, leaving 12 bases between the germline ends. CDR1 and CDR2 (germline): LNHDA, SQIVND (reference sequence). There are 16 residues in the CDR3. CDR3 amino acids: CASRDASSSGANVLTF. For the CDR3, the DNA is TGTGCCAGTAGGGACGCCTCCAGCTCTGGGGCCAACGTCCTGACTTTC.

The J gene is TRBJ2-2, the V gene TRBV24-1; D unclear. Trimming stripped 2 bases from V and 0 bases from J, with 12 bases between. The CDR3 is 17 amino acids. The germline CDR1 and CDR2 sequences are KGHDR and SFDVKD. CDR3 in DNA: TGTGCCACCAGTGATTCCCAGTGGCAGACGAACACCGGGGAGCTGTTTTTT. Amino acids: CATSDSQWQTNTGELFF.

There are many counts of this clonotype. This chain uses TRBV7-8 with TRBJ1-1; D unresolved. CDR1 is SGHVS, CDR2 FQNEAQ, per germline. CDR3 size: 13 residues. Trimming stripped 5 bases from V and 3 bases from J, with 10 bases between. CDR3 protein: CASSPVRDTEAFF. The CDR3 DNA reads as TGTGCCAGCAGCCCAGTGAGGGACACTGAAGCTTTCTTT.

CDR3 in amino acids: CASSIWPTEAFF. CDR3 nucleotide sequence: TGTGCCAGTAGTATTTGGCCCACTGAAGCTTTCTTT. This chain joins TRBV19 and TRBJ1-1; D call uncertain. The germline CDR1 and CDR2 sequences are LNHDA and SQIVND (reference sequence). V lost 3 bases and J 4 bases, leaving 6 bases between the germline ends. This CDR3 is built from 12 residues.

V and J are TRBV6-1 and TRBJ1-2; D is ambiguous. The CDR3 runs to 12 residues. From germline, CDR1 is MNHNS and CDR2 SASEGT. V dropped 6 bases and J dropped 10 bases, with 15 bases sitting between them. For the CDR3, the DNA is TGTGCCAGCAGCAACGTCTTATATCACTACACCTTC. Its protein product is CASSNVLYHYTF.

The sample holds a few counts of this clonotype. The chain employs TRBV7-3 and TRBJ2-5; tentative D call: TRBD1 (5 bases). This CDR3 contains 15 residues. The V end was cut by 2 bases, the J end by 1 base, with 11 bases between. CDR1 SGHTA and CDR2 FQGTGA come from the germline V gene. CDR3 sequence (DNA): TGTGCCAGCAGCTTACTCCCAGGGCCCCAAGAGACCCAGTACTTC. This sequence encodes CASSLLPGPQETQYF.

In this sample, this clonotype turned up a few times. V is TRBV20-1 and J is TRBJ2-7; 8 bases map to TRBD2. This CDR3 is built from 13 residues. From germline, CDR1 is DFQATT and CDR2 SNEGSKA (reference sequence). CDR3 nucleotide sequence: TGCAGCCGGGTAGCGGGAAGCTCCTACGAGCAGTACTTC. This sequence encodes CSRVAGSSYEQYF.

A few counts support this clonotype. CDR3 loop: CASSADSLGSGELFF. CDR3 in DNA: TGCGCCAGCAGCGCGGACTCCCTGGGTTCCGGGGAGCTGTTTTTT. V usage is TRBV5-1 and J usage is TRBJ2-2; tentative D call: TRBD2 (5 bases). Between the trimmed V and J ends, which lost 4 bases and 6 bases, there was a span of 16 bases. This CDR3 has 15 amino acids. CDR1 and CDR2 from the germline V gene are SGHRS and YFSETQ.

The rearrangement uses TRBV18 and TRBJ1-5; D call uncertain. CDR3 length equals 12 residues. Germline loops: CDR1 KGHSH, CDR2 LQKENI. The V and J ends lost 3 bases and 5 bases respectively, with 5 bases between them. The CDR3 DNA follows: TGTGCCAGCTCACCGGCAGATCAGCCCCAGCATTTT. Translated, it gives CASSPADQPQHF.

This clonotype appeared many times. The chain employs TRBV6-2 or TRBV6-3 and TRBJ2-7; 9 bases are shared with TRBD1. With 4 bases clipped from V and 3 bases from J, the junction kept 7 bases outside the gene matches. The CDR3 runs 15 residues. Per germline, CDR1 MNHEY and CDR2 SVGEGT. CDR3 nucleotide sequence: TGTGCCAGCAGTTCCGCGGACAGGGGAGTCTACGAGCAGTACTTC. Translating gives CASSSADRGVYEQYF.

At least ten counts were recorded for this clonotype. The rearrangement joins TRBV30 to TRBJ2-7; D not resolved. The germline CDR1 and CDR2 sequences are GTSNPN and SVGIG (reference sequence). V was shortened by 2 bases and J by 7 bases, with 12 bases between the two germline ends. The CDR3 runs to 12 residues. In DNA, the CDR3 is TGTGCCTGGAGTCCCTCGGACGGAGAGCAGTACTTC. This translates into CAWSPSDGEQYF. The full variable domain, rest sourced from reference TRBV30 and TRBJ2-7, is SQTIHQWPATLVQPVGSPLSLECTVEGTSNPNLYWYRQAAGRGLQLLFYSVGIGQISSEVPQNLSASRPQDRQFILSSKKLLLSDSGFYLCAWSPSDGEQYFGPGTRLTVT.

The rearrangement uses TRBV6-1 and TRBJ1-6, with D possibly being TRBD1 (6 bases). CDR3 length equals 14 residues. V gave up 2 bases and J gave up 14 bases, with 16 bases separating them. Per germline, CDR1 MNHNS and CDR2 SASEGT. This CDR3 is CASSEIIQGTSLHF. The CDR3 nucleotides are TGTGCCAGCAGTGAAATTATTCAGGGGACATCCCTCCACTTT.

This clonotype occurred a few times. This chain uses TRBV12-3 or TRBV12-4 with TRBJ2-7; TRBD2 matches 9 bases. The CDR3 consists of 15 residues. V lost 5 bases to trimming and J lost 5 bases; unmatched junction nucleotides: 10. CDR3 DNA: TGTGCCAGCAGTCCCCTTTACAGCGGGAGGAACGAGCAGTACTTC. Its translation: CASSPLYSGRNEQYF.

The chain recombines TRBV3-1 with TRBJ1-5; D is perhaps TRBD1 (5 bases). Germline CDR1 and CDR2: LGHDT and YNNKEL (reference sequence). V lost 0 bases to trimming and J lost 8 bases, with 14 bases between them. This CDR3 has 15 amino acids. CDR3 bases: TGTGCCAGCAGCCAAGATCAGGGACGAACGGAGCCCCAGCATTTT. It translates to CASSQDQGRTEPQHF.

V is TRBV28 and J is TRBJ2-2; 12 positions agree with TRBD2. This CDR3 is 21 amino acids long. Germline values: CDR1 MDHEN, CDR2 SYDVKM. The V gene end was trimmed by 2 bases and the J gene end by 4 bases; junction bases not matched to a gene: 17. CDR3 DNA sequence: TGTGCCAGCAGTTTACCTCCCCCGACTAGCGGGAGAAGGGGATGCACCGGGGAGCTGTTTTTT. Encoded protein: CASSLPPPTSGRRGCTGELFF.

There are a few counts of this clonotype. The rearrangement uses TRBV30 and TRBJ1-1, with 7 positions matching TRBD1. This CDR3 is 13 amino acids long. The germline V gene encodes CDR1 GTSNPN and CDR2 SVGIG (reference sequence). Germline trimming cut 4 bases from V and 8 bases from J; bases unmatched to any gene: 10. CDR3 loop: CAWTRRQTGEAFF. Written as DNA, the CDR3 is TGTGCCTGGACTCGCCGGCAGACAGGGGAAGCTTTCTTT. The whole variable domain, filled in from reference TRBV30 and TRBJ1-1, reads SQTIHQWPATLVQPVGSPLSLECTVEGTSNPNLYWYRQAAGRGLQLLFYSVGIGQISSEVPQNLSASRPQDRQFILSSKKLLLSDSGFYLCAWTRRQTGEAFFGQGTRLTVV.

CDR3 bases: TGTGCCAGCAAGGCAGGGTTGTATGGCTACACCTTC. Translation gives CASKAGLYGYTF. This chain connects TRBV28 to TRBJ1-2; a possible D gene is TRBD1 (5 bases). The germline gives CDR1 MDHEN, CDR2 SYDVKM. The CDR3 covers 12 residues. V was pared by 7 bases and J by 5 bases, with 11 bases between.

This clonotype occurred many times. The genes are TRBV11-3 and TRBJ2-2; a possible D gene is TRBD1 (6 bases). There are 15 residues in the CDR3. Germline loops: CDR1 SGHNT, CDR2 YENEEA. Trimming pared 5 bases from V and 0 bases from J, leaving 10 bases between. CDR3 nucleotide sequence: TGTGCCAGCAGCACCCGACAGGCGAACACCGGGGAGCTGTTTTTT. Translating gives CASSTRQANTGELFF.

This clonotype was observed many times. The chain carries TRBV6-1 and TRBJ1-1, with 7 nucleotides matching TRBD1. The CDR3 consists of 12 residues. CDR1 and CDR2 from the germline V gene are MNHNS and SASEGT. The V gene end was trimmed by 6 bases and the J gene end by 5 bases; junction bases not matched to a gene: 3. The DNA of the CDR3 is TGTGCCAGCAGGACAGGGCATACTGAAGCTTTCTTT. Its translation is CASRTGHTEAFF.

This clonotype has a count of ten or more. V usage is TRBV19 and J usage is TRBJ1-5; D is possibly TRBD1 (5 bases). The germline V gene encodes CDR1 LNHDA and CDR2 SQIVND (reference sequence). The ends were cut back, 3 bases at V and 9 bases at J, with 9 bases in the middle. This CDR3 is built from 12 residues. The CDR3 sequence: CASSIGGGPQHF. Written as DNA, the CDR3 is TGTGCCAGTAGTATTGGGGGAGGGCCCCAGCATTTT.

This clonotype has at least ten counts. The chain employs TRBV12-3 or TRBV12-4 and TRBJ1-2, with D perhaps matching TRBD1 (5 bases). V shed 2 bases and J shed 4 bases, with 14 bases lying between them. CDR3 length: 15 amino acids. The CDR3 is CASSLPRGVLYGYTF. DNA of the CDR3: TGTGCCAGCAGTTTACCCCGAGGGGTCCTCTATGGCTACACCTTC.

This clonotype appeared a few times. This chain uses TRBV5-1 with TRBJ2-6, with a weak D call TRBD2 (5 bases). Trimming took off 0 bases at V and 0 bases at J, with 10 bases between the two ends. Germline CDR1 reads SGHRS; CDR2 reads YFSETQ. The CDR3 covers 17 residues. The CDR3 coding sequence is TGCGCCAGCAGCTTGGAATCGGGGAACTCTGGGGCCAACGTCCTGACTTTC. Translation: CASSLESGNSGANVLTF.

This clonotype was observed a handful of times. A junction boundary mismatches the germline segment, possibly from a read error. The J gene is TRBJ2-4, the V gene TRBV3-1; 10 bases match TRBD2. CDR1 is LGHDT, CDR2 YNNKEL, per germline (reference sequence). This CDR3 has 15 amino acids. The chain's CDR3 is CASSQELAGWDIKYF. The CDR3 coding sequence is TGTGCCAGCAGCCAAGAACTAGCGGGATGGGACATTAAGTACTTC.

There are many counts of this clonotype. CDR3 in amino acids: CASSESMEGASGYTF. CDR3 DNA sequence: TGTGCCAGCAGTGAATCTATGGAGGGGGCGTCTGGCTACACCTTC. The chain links TRBV6-1 to TRBJ1-2, with TRBD1 matching 7 bases. Germline V lookup: CDR1 MNHNS, CDR2 SASEGT. The CDR3 is 15 residues long. V trimming: 2 bases; J trimming: 7 bases; junction bases outside the gene matches: 10.

Ten or more counts support this clonotype. The chain combines TRBV11-2 with TRBJ1-5, with D perhaps matching TRBD1 (5 bases). The CDR3 is 15 amino acids. CDR1 is SGHAT, CDR2 FQNNGV, per germline. V lost 4 bases to trimming and J lost 0 bases, with 10 bases between them. CDR3 sequence: CASSSDRVSNQPQHF. In DNA form, the CDR3 reads TGTGCCAGCAGCTCAGACAGAGTTAGCAATCAGCCCCAGCATTTT.

This clonotype was observed a few times. The V and J genes are TRBV24-1 and TRBJ2-7; D might be TRBD1 (6 bases). Germline V gene sequence: CDR1 KGHDR, CDR2 SFDVKD. CDR3 length: 17 residues. Trimming pared 1 base from V and 3 bases from J, leaving 18 bases between. CDR3 amino acids: CATSDFSQLTGGYEQYF. In DNA form, the CDR3 reads TGTGCCACCAGTGATTTCTCCCAACTGACAGGCGGCTACGAGCAGTACTTC.

This clonotype was picked up one time. The chain couples TRBV14 to TRBJ1-2, with TRBD1 as a possible D gene (5 bases). Trimming removed 0 bases from V and 5 bases from J, with 13 bases in between. The CDR3 loop spans 15 amino acids. CDR1 and CDR2 (germline): SGHDN, FVKESK. This CDR3 reads CASSQEVAGAYGYTF. The CDR3 coding sequence is TGTGCCAGCAGCCAAGAAGTTGCCGGGGCGTATGGCTACACCTTC. Based on the CDR3 plus reference TRBV14 and TRBJ1-2, the full variable domain is EAGVTQFPSHSVIEKGQTVTLRCDPISGHDNLYWYRRVMGKEIKFLLHFVKESKQDESGMPNNRFLAERTGGTYSTLKVQPAELEDSGVYFCASSQEVAGAYGYTFGSGTRLTVV.

At least ten counts were recorded for this clonotype. The chain uses TRBV24-1 and TRBJ2-2; D is unresolved. The CDR3 length is 13 residues. Germline V gives CDR1 KGHDR, CDR2 SFDVKD. Trimming left V 5 bases short and J 0 bases short, with 3 bases between. CDR3 bases: TGTGCCACCAGTGTAACGAACACCGGGGAGCTGTTTTTT. This sequence encodes CATSVTNTGELFF.

This clonotype occurred a few times. The rearrangement links TRBV30 to TRBJ2-7; D remains unclear. The CDR3 loop spans 14 amino acids. V lost 5 bases and J 3 bases, leaving 17 bases between the germline ends. The germline V gene has CDR1 GTSNPN and CDR2 SVGIG (reference sequence). The CDR3 sequence: CAWDHIVDNYEQYF. In DNA, the CDR3 is TGTGCCTGGGACCATATCGTCGACAACTACGAGCAGTACTTC.

There are many counts of this clonotype. The rearrangement joins TRBV7-2 to TRBJ1-5, with a tentative D call TRBD1 (6 bases). The CDR3 spans 13 residues. Germline assignment: CDR1 SGHTA and CDR2 FQGNSA. The V and J ends lost 5 bases and 5 bases respectively, with 10 bases between them. The CDR3 nucleotides are TGTGCCAGCAGCCCGGACAGCGATCAGCCCCAGCATTTT. Protein sequence: CASSPDSDQPQHF.

This rearrangement joins TRBV19 to TRBJ1-5; 7 bases line up with TRBD1. The CDR3 spans 15 residues. Germline-derived CDR1 and CDR2 are LNHDA and SQIVND (reference sequence). Losses at the gene ends were 1 base for V and 2 bases for J; bases not matched to a gene: 2. The CDR3 is CASSIGDRGNQPQHF. DNA of the CDR3: TGTGCCAGTAGTATAGGCGACAGGGGCAATCAGCCCCAGCATTTT.

The V gene is TRBV30, the J gene TRBJ2-7; 10 bases agree with TRBD1. The germline CDR1 and CDR2 sequences are GTSNPN and SVGIG (reference sequence). This CDR3 is 18 amino acids long. V lost 0 bases to trimming and J lost 2 bases; unmatched junction nucleotides: 13. CDR3 DNA: TGTGCCTGGAGTGTACCGCCGGGACAGGGGAGGAGGGCCTACGAGCAGTACTTC. This gives the protein CAWSVPPGQGRRAYEQYF.